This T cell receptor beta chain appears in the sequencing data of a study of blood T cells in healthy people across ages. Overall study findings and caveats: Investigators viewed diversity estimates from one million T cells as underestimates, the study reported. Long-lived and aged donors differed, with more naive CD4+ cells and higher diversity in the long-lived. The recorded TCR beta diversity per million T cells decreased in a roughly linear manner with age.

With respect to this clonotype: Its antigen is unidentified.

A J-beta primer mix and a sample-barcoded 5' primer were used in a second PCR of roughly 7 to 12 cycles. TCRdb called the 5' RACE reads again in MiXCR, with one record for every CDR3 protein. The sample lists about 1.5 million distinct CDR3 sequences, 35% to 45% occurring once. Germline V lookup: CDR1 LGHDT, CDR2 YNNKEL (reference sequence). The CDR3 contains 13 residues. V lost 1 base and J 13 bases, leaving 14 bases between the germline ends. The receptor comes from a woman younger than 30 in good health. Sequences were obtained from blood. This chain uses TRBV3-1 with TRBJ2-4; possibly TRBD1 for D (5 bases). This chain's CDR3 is CASSQAEGSGQYF. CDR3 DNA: TGTGCCAGCAGCCAAGCTGAAGGGTCAGGGCAGTACTTC. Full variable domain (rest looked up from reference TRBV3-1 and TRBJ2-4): DTAVSQTPKYLVTQMGNDKSIKCEQNLGHDTMYWYKQDSKKFLKIMFSYNNKELIINETVPNRFSPKSPDKAHLNLHINSLELGDSAVYFCASSQAEGSGQYFGAGTRLSVL.